Included here is one T cell receptor (beta chain) sequence, with context. CDR3 length: 16 amino acids. Trimming removed 1 base from V and 4 bases from J, with 16 bases in between. These data belong to a study of blood T cells in healthy people across ages. Combining a sample-barcoded 5' primer with a J-beta primer mix, a second PCR ran for 7 to 11 cycles. Each cDNA molecule received a tag from a template-switch adaptor that had 12 random nucleotides. TCRdb ran MiXCR on the 5' RACE reads and lists one entry per CDR3 protein. The data hold around 1,000,000 distinct CDR3 sequences, with approximately 25% observed a single time. These data were also filed under a second study, of T cells of mothers and their children. From that study: Donation involved three healthy Caucasian mothers and the six children that they had. Each child contributed about 3 million TCR beta CDR3 reads, while each mother contributed over 9.5 million.

Sequencing was done on a sample of blood. The chain carries TRBV12-3 or TRBV12-4 and TRBJ1-1; D is uncertain. This clonotype was sampled from a girl aged 2-10 years in good health. The CDR3 region is CASSLGTEPYVTEAFF. CDR3 in DNA: TGTGCCAGCAGTTTAGGGACGGAGCCATATGTCACTGAAGCTTTCTTT.